The TCR beta chain under discussion was sequenced for a study of T-cell reconstitution after alpha-beta-depleted transplantation in children. Preparation of the TCRbeta library used unique molecular identifiers. TCRdb re-called the PCR reads with MiXCR, one entry per CDR3 protein. The sample shows fewer than 550,000 distinct CDR3 sequences, 15% to 20% of them seen only once. Notes on this clonotype: Its antigen is undetermined.

Whole-study results and caveats: There were some patients whose high TCRbeta diversity at day 60 came from surviving recipient T cells and thymic progenitors. Several hundred expanded graft clones reportedly gave rise to the alpha-beta T cells present about two months after transplant. T-cell counts and diversity were attributed mostly to newly produced T cells one year after transplant.

The CDR3 is 13 amino acids. With V trimmed by 3 bases and J by 9 bases, 3 bases remained unmatched. Germline V gene data show CDR1 as SGHDT and CDR2 as YYEEEE. Sequences were derived from PBMCs, mostly from graft donor cells, sampled 360 days after TCRalphabeta/CD19-depleted stem cell transplant. The source of this sequence is a boy younger than two who had a stem cell transplant for Wiskott-Aldrich syndrome, so the T cells may come from the graft donor. The J gene is TRBJ2-1, the V gene TRBV5-6, with 10 bases fitting TRBD1. CDR3: CASSSTGGSEQFF. CDR3 nucleotides: TGTGCCAGCAGCTCGACAGGGGGCAGTGAGCAGTTCTTC.